This T cell receptor beta chain was recorded in a study of Graves' ophthalmopathy and Graves' hyperthyroidism. There are many counts of this clonotype. Antigen unknown. Germline V CDR1 and CDR2: SGHAT, FQNNGV. Trimming removed 5 bases at V and 7 bases at J, with 18 bases between. The CDR3 loop spans 16 amino acids. General study results and limits: A 13-signature model separated ophthalmopathy from stable hyperthyroidism, reaching around 88% sensitivity and roughly 82% specificity cross-validated.

TCR beta CDR3 regions were amplified from RNA transcripts. RT-PCR with HTBI primers came first, then second-round multiplex PCR. MiXCR, run by TCRdb on the multiplex PCR reads, gives a single entry per CDR3 protein. The sample records about 390,000 distinct CDR3 sequences, roughly 17% being singletons. Excluded were patients with other autoimmune diseases, uncontrolled infections, pregnancy or lactation. The sequence came from an adult woman with stable Graves' hyperthyroidism. Sequencing input: peripheral blood. The chain combines TRBV11-2 with TRBJ1-6, with D possibly matching TRBD1 (6 bases). CDR3 protein: CASSAPGALLNSPLHF. The CDR3 region has the DNA TGTGCCAGCAGCGCCCCGGGGGCGCTTTTGAATTCACCCCTCCACTTT.